The text below deals with one TCR beta chain. Participants were placed into cohorts based on the clinical history they reported. Data came from immunoSEQ multiplex PCR; TCRdb stores just in-frame clones and leaves some out. The table includes some 180,000 clones, more than 75% detected once. The data were obtained in a study of blood T cell repertoires in COVID-19. Study at large: From T cells, B-cell-depleted T cells, or PBMCs came the material, which was cDNA or gDNA.

V gave up 0 bases and J gave up 1 base, with 11 bases separating them. Germline values: CDR1 MGHDK, CDR2 SYGVNS. The CDR3 is made up of 16 amino acids. V is TRBV25-1 and J is TRBJ2-3, with D unresolved. Sequenced input: PBMCs or T cells enriched from blood (not recorded which). This receptor was taken from a man between 60 and 75 years old who had been exposed to COVID-19. CDR3 coding DNA: TGTGCCAGCAGTGAATATACGGCCCAGGGCACAGATACGCAGTATTTT. Its translation: CASSEYTAQGTDTQYF.